These T cell receptor beta chains were read from a single sample in a study of post-analysis software for immune sequencing data. TCRdb processed the PCR reads anew with MiXCR; each CDR3 protein has one entry. Here the sample spans 800,000 to 950,000 distinct CDR3 sequences, roughly half being singletons. Sequenced material: blood. The receptors derive from a girl under 18 with multiple sclerosis. Both conserved end residues are part of each CDR3. Each record gives: V gene, D gene, clone size, J gene, CDR3 protein, CDR3 DNA. The D gene is left open where the match is weak. Clone size is given for some rows only: seen once, a few or many times, or a class if the clone is expanded.

v_call: TRBV29-1
d_call: TRBD1
clone_size: .
j_call: TRBJ1-1
cdr3_aa: CSTRQGVNTEAFF
cdr3_nt: TGCAGCACCCGACAGGGGGTGAACACTGAAGCTTTCTTT

v_call: TRBV12-3/TRBV12-4
d_call: TRBD2
clone_size: .
j_call: TRBJ2-4
cdr3_aa: CASSSALPREDIQYF
cdr3_nt: TGTGCCAGCAGTTCGGCCTTACCCCGGGAGGACATTCAGTACTTC

v_call: TRBV7-6
d_call: TRBD2
clone_size: .
j_call: TRBJ2-5
cdr3_aa: CASSPQTSGEETQYF
cdr3_nt: TGTGCCAGCAGCCCCCAGACTAGCGGGGAAGAGACCCAGTACTTC

v_call: TRBV7-9
d_call: TRBD2
clone_size: .
j_call: TRBJ2-3
cdr3_aa: CASSGILAGEGDTQYF
cdr3_nt: TGTGCCAGCAGCGGAATACTAGCGGGAGAGGGAGATACGCAGTATTTT

v_call: TRBV20-1
d_call: TRBD2
clone_size: .
j_call: TRBJ2-7
cdr3_aa: CSAHKRENSYEQYF
cdr3_nt: TGCAGTGCTCATAAGCGGGAGAACTCCTACGAGCAGTACTTC

v_call: TRBV10-3
d_call: .
clone_size: .
j_call: TRBJ1-2
cdr3_aa: CAISESQEMGYTF
cdr3_nt: TGTGCCATCAGTGAGTCTCAGGAGATGGGCTACACCTTC

v_call: TRBV6-5
d_call: .
clone_size: few
j_call: TRBJ1-5
cdr3_aa: CASRPPGGGNQPQHF
cdr3_nt: TGTGCCAGCAGGCCCCCAGGAGGCGGCAATCAGCCCCAGCATTTT

v_call: TRBV5-1
d_call: .
clone_size: .
j_call: TRBJ2-7
cdr3_aa: CASSPRDPYYEQYF
cdr3_nt: TGCGCCAGCAGTCCCCGGGACCCTTACTACGAGCAGTACTTC

v_call: TRBV7-9
d_call: TRBD1
clone_size: few
j_call: TRBJ1-3
cdr3_aa: CASGPDRGAGNTIYF
cdr3_nt: TGTGCCAGCGGCCCGGACAGGGGAGCTGGAAACACCATATATTTT

v_call: TRBV25-1
d_call: TRBD2
clone_size: .
j_call: TRBJ2-3
cdr3_aa: CASSEDGGSLTDTQYF
cdr3_nt: TGTGCCAGCAGTGAAGACGGCGGGAGTTTGACAGATACGCAGTATTTT

v_call: TRBV10-3
d_call: TRBD2
clone_size: few
j_call: TRBJ2-1
cdr3_aa: CAISGRLAGNYNEQFF
cdr3_nt: TGTGCCATCAGTGGCAGACTAGCGGGAAACTACAATGAGCAGTTCTTC

v_call: TRBV13
d_call: .
clone_size: .
j_call: TRBJ2-1
cdr3_aa: CASSLGLGGTYNEQFF
cdr3_nt: TGTGCCAGCAGCTTAGGCCTCGGGGGAACCTACAATGAGCAGTTCTTC

v_call: TRBV29-1
d_call: .
clone_size: .
j_call: TRBJ1-2
cdr3_aa: CSVLARGPYGYTF
cdr3_nt: TGCAGCGTCCTAGCCCGGGGGCCCTATGGCTACACCTTC

v_call: TRBV5-1
d_call: .
clone_size: .
j_call: TRBJ1-4
cdr3_aa: CASSLANGNPVSEKLFF
cdr3_nt: TGCGCCAGCAGCTTGGCCAACGGGAACCCCGTTTCGGAAAAACTGTTTTTT

v_call: TRBV20-1
d_call: .
clone_size: .
j_call: TRBJ1-2
cdr3_aa: CSASVETGGYGYTF
cdr3_nt: TGCAGTGCAAGTGTAGAGACAGGTGGCTATGGCTACACCTTC

v_call: TRBV12-3/TRBV12-4
d_call: .
clone_size: few
j_call: TRBJ1-2
cdr3_aa: CASRTAGTSYGYTF
cdr3_nt: TGTGCCAGCAGAACCGCCGGGACATCCTATGGCTACACCTTC

v_call: TRBV29-1
d_call: .
clone_size: .
j_call: TRBJ1-1
cdr3_aa: CSVETAMNTEAFF
cdr3_nt: TGCAGCGTTGAGACGGCCATGAACACTGAAGCTTTCTTT

v_call: TRBV2
d_call: .
clone_size: few
j_call: TRBJ2-3
cdr3_aa: CASARGQSTDTQYF
cdr3_nt: TGTGCCAGCGCCCGGGGGCAGTCCACAGATACGCAGTATTTT

v_call: TRBV20-1
d_call: .
clone_size: .
j_call: TRBJ1-6
cdr3_aa: CSARRTENSPLHF
cdr3_nt: TGCAGTGCTCGGAGGACGGAGAATTCACCCCTCCACTTT

v_call: TRBV7-9
d_call: .
clone_size: few
j_call: TRBJ1-2
cdr3_aa: CASSLGWADYGYTF
cdr3_nt: TGTGCCAGCAGCTTAGGCTGGGCTGACTATGGCTACACCTTC

v_call: TRBV4-1
d_call: TRBD1
clone_size: .
j_call: TRBJ2-7
cdr3_aa: CASSQPRDRGPHEQYF
cdr3_nt: TGCGCCAGCAGCCAGCCCCGGGACAGGGGACCACACGAGCAGTACTTC

v_call: TRBV29-1
d_call: TRBD1
clone_size: .
j_call: TRBJ2-5
cdr3_aa: CSVADRQETQYF
cdr3_nt: TGCAGCGTTGCGGACAGGCAAGAGACCCAGTACTTC

v_call: TRBV20-1
d_call: .
clone_size: .
j_call: TRBJ1-2
cdr3_aa: CSASSGRVYGYTF
cdr3_nt: TGCAGTGCTAGCTCAGGAAGGGTCTATGGCTACACCTTC

v_call: TRBV10-2
d_call: TRBD2
clone_size: .
j_call: TRBJ2-1
cdr3_aa: CASSESGLAYDEQFF
cdr3_nt: TGCGCCAGCAGTGAGTCTGGACTAGCATACGATGAGCAGTTCTTC

v_call: TRBV6-1
d_call: .
clone_size: .
j_call: TRBJ2-1
cdr3_aa: CASSDNSYRLGRWAYNEQFF
cdr3_nt: TGTGCCAGCAGCGATAACTCTTACCGATTAGGACGTTGGGCCTACAATGAGCAGTTCTTC

v_call: TRBV20-1
d_call: TRBD2
clone_size: .
j_call: TRBJ2-3
cdr3_aa: CSLERGGPDTQYF
cdr3_nt: TGCAGCCTCGAGCGGGGGGGCCCAGATACGCAGTATTTT

v_call: TRBV12-3/TRBV12-4
d_call: .
clone_size: .
j_call: TRBJ2-7
cdr3_aa: CASSGVGQGALYEQYF
cdr3_nt: TGTGCCAGCAGTGGGGTGGGGCAGGGCGCCCTCTACGAGCAGTACTTC

v_call: TRBV11-2
d_call: .
clone_size: .
j_call: TRBJ2-2
cdr3_aa: CASSREGRAGELFF
cdr3_nt: TGTGCCAGCAGCCGAGAGGGTCGGGCCGGGGAGCTGTTTTTT

v_call: TRBV5-5
d_call: .
clone_size: .
j_call: TRBJ2-5
cdr3_aa: CASSLQAGYETQCF
cdr3_nt: TGTGCCAGCAGCTTGCAGGCGGGATATGAGACCCAGTGCTTC

v_call: TRBV5-6
d_call: .
clone_size: .
j_call: TRBJ2-1
cdr3_aa: CASSLASGGQFF
cdr3_nt: TGTGCCAGCAGCTTGGCTTCTGGGGGGCAGTTCTTC

v_call: TRBV4-2
d_call: TRBD2
clone_size: .
j_call: TRBJ2-7
cdr3_aa: CASSQVQGLAGYEQYF
cdr3_nt: TGTGCCAGCAGCCAAGTTCAGGGACTAGCGGGCTACGAGCAGTACTTC

v_call: TRBV6-1
d_call: .
clone_size: .
j_call: TRBJ1-2
cdr3_aa: CASSEARRSNYGYTF
cdr3_nt: TGTGCCAGCAGTGAAGCCCGACGGTCTAACTATGGCTACACCTTC

v_call: TRBV20-1
d_call: .
clone_size: .
j_call: TRBJ2-5
cdr3_aa: CSADLGGEAETQYF
cdr3_nt: TGCAGTGCTGACCTGGGCGGGGAGGCCGAGACCCAGTACTTC

v_call: TRBV5-1
d_call: .
clone_size: few
j_call: TRBJ1-1
cdr3_aa: CASSLNGDVEAFF
cdr3_nt: TGCGCCAGCAGCTTGAATGGGGACGTAGAAGCTTTCTTT

v_call: TRBV19
d_call: .
clone_size: .
j_call: TRBJ1-2
cdr3_aa: CASSQRAQRSYTF
cdr3_nt: TGTGCCAGTAGCCAGCGGGCACAGCGGAGCTACACCTTC

v_call: TRBV5-1
d_call: .
clone_size: few
j_call: TRBJ1-5
cdr3_aa: CASSLVGSVNQPQHF
cdr3_nt: TGCGCCAGCAGCTTGGTCGGTAGCGTCAATCAGCCCCAGCATTTT

v_call: TRBV10-3
d_call: .
clone_size: .
j_call: TRBJ1-5
cdr3_aa: CAISESSAQPQHF
cdr3_nt: TGTGCCATCAGTGAGTCCAGTGCCCAGCCCCAGCATTTT

v_call: TRBV6-6
d_call: .
clone_size: .
j_call: TRBJ2-7
cdr3_aa: CASSYSVHYEQYF
cdr3_nt: TGTGCCAGCAGTTACTCAGTCCACTACGAGCAGTACTTC

v_call: TRBV6-1
d_call: .
clone_size: .
j_call: TRBJ1-1
cdr3_aa: CASRHNPIQGEAFF
cdr3_nt: TGTGCCAGCAGGCACAACCCCATCCAGGGGGAAGCTTTCTTT

v_call: TRBV6-5
d_call: TRBD1
clone_size: once
j_call: TRBJ2-5
cdr3_aa: CASSYIPSTGGQETQYF
cdr3_nt: TGTGCCAGCAGTTACATCCCTTCGACAGGGGGCCAAGAGACCCAGTACTTC

v_call: TRBV10-3
d_call: .
clone_size: .
j_call: TRBJ2-1
cdr3_aa: CASSYTRDNEQFF
cdr3_nt: TGTGCCAGCAGTTACACGAGGGACAATGAGCAGTTCTTC

v_call: TRBV5-6
d_call: TRBD1
clone_size: few
j_call: TRBJ1-6
cdr3_aa: CASSLETGDSPLHF
cdr3_nt: TGTGCCAGCAGCTTGGAAACAGGGGATTCACCCCTCCACTTT

v_call: TRBV20-1
d_call: .
clone_size: few
j_call: TRBJ2-3
cdr3_aa: CSARGAGSTDTQYF
cdr3_nt: TGCAGTGCTAGAGGAGCTGGAAGCACAGATACGCAGTATTTT

v_call: TRBV20-1
d_call: .
clone_size: few
j_call: TRBJ2-7
cdr3_aa: CNAGAVYEQYF
cdr3_nt: TGCAATGCTGGGGCCGTGTACGAGCAGTACTTC

v_call: TRBV6-5
d_call: .
clone_size: few
j_call: TRBJ1-1
cdr3_aa: CASSYFFQGEAFF
cdr3_nt: TGTGCCAGCAGTTACTTCTTCCAGGGTGAAGCTTTCTTT

v_call: TRBV20-1
d_call: .
clone_size: .
j_call: TRBJ2-4
cdr3_aa: CSAGLLSGYIQYF
cdr3_nt: TGCAGTGCTGGGCTATTATCGGGATACATTCAGTACTTC

v_call: TRBV5-1
d_call: TRBD2
clone_size: .
j_call: TRBJ2-1
cdr3_aa: CASSLGGGISYNEQFF
cdr3_nt: TGCGCCAGCAGCTTGGGGGGGGGGATCTCCTACAATGAGCAGTTCTTC

v_call: TRBV7-9
d_call: .
clone_size: few
j_call: TRBJ2-7
cdr3_aa: CASSPQKGHLPYEQYF
cdr3_nt: TGTGCCAGCAGCCCCCAGAAGGGACACTTACCCTACGAGCAGTACTTC

v_call: TRBV5-1
d_call: .
clone_size: .
j_call: TRBJ1-4
cdr3_aa: CASSPRQAGEKLFF
cdr3_nt: TGCGCCAGCAGCCCCCGACAGGCCGGCGAAAAACTGTTTTTT

v_call: TRBV9
d_call: TRBD2
clone_size: .
j_call: TRBJ2-4
cdr3_aa: CASSVGSGRGQNIQYF
cdr3_nt: TGTGCCAGCAGCGTGGGAAGCGGGAGGGGGCAAAACATTCAGTACTTC

v_call: TRBV21-1
d_call: .
clone_size: .
j_call: TRBJ1-4
cdr3_aa: CAGPATRPASEKLFF
cdr3_nt: TGTGCCGGACCAGCTACGCGCCCTGCGAGCGAAAAACTGTTTTTT

v_call: TRBV6-6
d_call: TRBD1
clone_size: .
j_call: TRBJ2-1
cdr3_aa: CASSYGTGFSNEQFF
cdr3_nt: TGTGCCAGCAGTTACGGGACAGGGTTTTCCAATGAGCAGTTCTTC

v_call: TRBV3-1
d_call: .
clone_size: .
j_call: TRBJ1-4
cdr3_aa: CASSQAAHDEKLFF
cdr3_nt: TGTGCCAGCAGCCAAGCAGCCCATGACGAAAAACTGTTTTTT

v_call: TRBV5-1
d_call: .
clone_size: .
j_call: TRBJ1-1
cdr3_aa: CASSPRGSLNTEAFF
cdr3_nt: TGCGCCAGCAGCCCTAGGGGTAGCTTGAACACTGAAGCTTTCTTT

v_call: TRBV6-4
d_call: .
clone_size: .
j_call: TRBJ2-7
cdr3_aa: CASSANGRASYNEQYF
cdr3_nt: TGTGCCAGCAGTGCTAATGGTAGAGCTTCCTACAATGAGCAGTACTTC

v_call: TRBV20-1
d_call: .
clone_size: .
j_call: TRBJ1-1
cdr3_aa: CSARDLARLGTEAFF
cdr3_nt: TGCAGTGCTAGAGATCTTGCGAGGTTGGGCACTGAAGCTTTCTTT

v_call: TRBV20-1
d_call: TRBD1
clone_size: .
j_call: TRBJ2-7
cdr3_aa: CSASTTGDSYEQYF
cdr3_nt: TGCAGTGCTAGCACGACAGGGGACTCCTACGAGCAGTACTTC

v_call: TRBV7-9
d_call: .
clone_size: .
j_call: TRBJ2-7
cdr3_aa: CASSLKGPRAGAYEQYF
cdr3_nt: TGTGCCAGCAGCTTAAAGGGCCCGAGGGCAGGGGCGTACGAGCAGTACTTC

v_call: TRBV24-1
d_call: TRBD2
clone_size: .
j_call: TRBJ2-1
cdr3_aa: CATSDSGLAGSKGSYNEQFF
cdr3_nt: TGTGCCACCAGTGATTCCGGACTAGCGGGAAGTAAGGGCTCCTACAATGAGCAGTTCTTC

v_call: TRBV29-1
d_call: .
clone_size: .
j_call: TRBJ1-1
cdr3_aa: CSVAGRAYTEAFF
cdr3_nt: TGCAGCGTTGCCGGTAGGGCGTACACTGAAGCTTTCTTT